The clone carrying this T cell receptor (beta chain) was detected only a few times. The CDR3 runs to 16 residues. Germline CDR1 reads LNHDA; CDR2 reads SQIVND (reference sequence). Trimming at V came to 7 bases and at J to 4 bases, leaving 12 bases not matched to a gene. Repertoires were generated with immunoSEQ multiplex PCR, while TCRdb's copy carries only in-frame clones and drops some. The sample contains 150,000 to 200,000 clones, nearly 90% of which appear only once. The data originate from a study of blood T cell repertoires in COVID-19. Sequences were obtained from peripheral blood. The sequence was collected from a man aged 55 to 69 with active or convalescent COVID-19. This chain joins TRBV19 and TRBJ1-2; 10 bases match TRBD1. The CDR3 DNA sequence: TGTGCCAGTAAACCGGGACAGGGGACCCTCGGCTATGGCTACACCTTC. Protein sequence: CASKPGQGTLGYGYTF.